This T cell receptor beta chain was captured by sequencing in a study of blood T cell repertoires in COVID-19. About the study: Spain, Italy and the United States supplied samples that represented acute and convalescent COVID-19.

Original handling: Amplifying reference gene primers gave estimates of nucleated cell counts. Assay: immunoSEQ multiplex PCR; the TCRdb copy retains only in-frame clones and omits some. V and J calls and clone size are copied from that table; D and trimming were computed from the DNA. The table lists a few hundred thousand clones, about 88% of them singletons. In its sample, this clone was seen once. V lost 1 base and J lost 3, with 13 bases in between. Germline V gives CDR1 MDHEN, CDR2 SYDVKM. The CDR3 is 16 amino acids. The chain carries TRBV28 and TRBJ1-5; D unresolved. Sequenced material: PBMCs or T cells enriched from blood (not recorded which). The source of this sequence is a woman aged 45-59 years who had recovered from COVID-19. The chain's CDR3 is CASSLSSEGYNQPQHF. The CDR3 coding sequence is TGTGCCAGCAGTTTATCCTCAGAGGGATACAATCAGCCCCAGCATTTT. Filled out from reference TRBV28 and TRBJ1-5, the complete variable domain reads DVKVTQSSRYLVKRTGEKVFLECVQDMDHENMFWYRQDPGLGLRLIYFSYDVKMKEKGDIPEGYSVSREKKERFSLILESASTNQTSMYLCASSLSSEGYNQPQHFGDGTRLSIL.